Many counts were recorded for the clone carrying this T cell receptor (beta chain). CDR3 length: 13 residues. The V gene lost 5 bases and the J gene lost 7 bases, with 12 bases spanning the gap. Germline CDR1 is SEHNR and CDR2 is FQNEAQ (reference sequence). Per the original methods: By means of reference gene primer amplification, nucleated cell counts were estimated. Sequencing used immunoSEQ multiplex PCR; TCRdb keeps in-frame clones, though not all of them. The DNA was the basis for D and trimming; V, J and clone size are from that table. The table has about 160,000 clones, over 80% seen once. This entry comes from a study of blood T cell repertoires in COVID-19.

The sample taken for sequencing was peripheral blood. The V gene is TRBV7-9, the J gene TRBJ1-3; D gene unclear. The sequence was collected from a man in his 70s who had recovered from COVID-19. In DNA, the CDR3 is TGTGCCAGCAGCCCCGGTTTTTTGAACACCATATATTTT. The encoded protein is CASSPGFLNTIYF.